Listed below are T cell receptor beta chains from one sample, sequenced in a study of shared clonotypes between healthy human individuals. Some clones are missing from TCRdb's copy, which holds only in-frame ones; the method was immunoSEQ multiplex PCR. Seen here are fewer than 600,000 clones, 60% to 85% observed once, and the top ten hold 10% to 15%. The sequencing input was PBMCs. The receptors come from a woman aged 35 to 49 in good health. Some clones in this sample may be carry-over from other donors' samples. The CDR3 runs from the conserved cysteine through the conserved F or W. A D gene is named only where the DNA matches it firmly. The size entry is marked missing in some rows and otherwise reads once, few, many or a size class.

clone_size d_call j_call v_call cdr3_aa cdr3_nt
NA TRBD1 TRBJ2-7 TRBV28 CASSSGQGPHEQYF TGTGCCAGCAGTTCCGGACAGGGTCCCCACGAGCAGTACTTC
NA TRBD2 TRBJ2-7 TRBV18 CASSQRFSREGLYEQYF TGTGCCAGCTCCCAAAGATTCTCGCGGGAGGGCCTGTACGAGCAGTACTTC
NA TRBD2 TRBJ2-2 TRBV18 CASSRELGLATGELFF TGTGCCAGCTCACGGGAATTGGGACTAGCCACCGGGGAGCTGTTTTTT
NA NA TRBJ2-3 TRBV7-2 CASSLYKGTDTQYF TGTGCCAGCAGCTTATATAAGGGCACAGATACGCAGTATTTT
NA TRBD1 TRBJ2-6 TRBV5-5 CASTTGTGGSGANVLTF TGTGCCAGCACCACCGGGACAGGGGGGTCTGGGGCCAACGTCCTGACTTTC
NA TRBD2 TRBJ2-1 TRBV19 CASSTRASGRANEQFF TGTGCCAGTAGTACCAGGGCTAGCGGGAGGGCCAATGAGCAGTTCTTC
NA NA TRBJ2-2 TRBV11-3 CASSLDRGGELFF TGTGCCAGCAGCTTAGATCGGGGCGGGGAGCTGTTTTTT
NA TRBD2 TRBJ2-3 TRBV6-6 CASSYGAGVDTQYF TGTGCCAGCAGTTACGGCGCGGGAGTGGATACGCAGTATTTT
NA TRBD2 TRBJ2-1 TRBV19 CASSVQLAGHNEQFF TGTGCCAGTAGTGTCCAACTAGCGGGGCACAATGAGCAGTTCTTC
few TRBD1 TRBJ2-3 TRBV5-1 CASSPGQDTDTQYF TGCGCCAGCAGCCCGGGACAGGACACAGATACGCAGTATTTT
NA NA TRBJ1-1 TRBV9 CASSVSGGNTEAFF TGTGCCAGCAGCGTATCTGGCGGAAACACTGAAGCTTTCTTT
once NA TRBJ2-7 TRBV5-1 CASSLGTVIYEQYF TGCGCCAGCAGCTTGGGGACAGTGATATACGAGCAGTACTTC
NA TRBD2 TRBJ2-1 TRBV28 CASSFLVTSGRAGEQFF TGTGCCAGCAGTTTTTTGGTGACTAGCGGGAGGGCCGGTGAGCAGTTCTTC
NA NA TRBJ2-5 TRBV5-1 CASSHGQGGETQYF TGCGCCAGCAGCCATGGGCAGGGTGGTGAGACCCAGTACTTC
NA NA TRBJ1-3 TRBV28 CASSSSWRASGNTIYF TGTGCCAGCAGTTCCTCTTGGAGGGCCTCTGGAAACACCATATATTTT
NA NA TRBJ1-3 TRBV10-1 CASRVRATFRFPGNTIYF TGCGCCAGCCGCGTCCGGGCGACTTTTCGTTTCCCCGGAAACACCATATATTTT
NA TRBD1 TRBJ1-4 TRBV7-2 CASSSRGQDGKLFF TGTGCCAGCAGCTCAAGGGGACAGGACGGAAAACTGTTTTTT
few NA TRBJ1-1 TRBV2 CASNPRPKNTEAFF TGTGCCAGCAATCCCAGACCCAAGAACACTGAAGCTTTCTTT
NA TRBD2 TRBJ2-3 TRBV5-1 CASRSASGRAGSTDTQYF TGCGCCAGCAGATCCGCTAGCGGGAGGGCCGGGAGCACAGATACGCAGTATTTT
NA NA TRBJ1-3 TRBV5-6 CASSPTGGTGNTIYF TGTGCCAGCAGCCCCACGGGAGGAACTGGAAACACCATATATTTT
NA NA TRBJ2-5 TRBV10-1 CASSEGRNQETQYF TGCGCCAGCAGTGAGGGACGGAACCAAGAGACCCAGTACTTC
NA NA TRBJ2-3 TRBV28 CASNQPGATSTDTQYF TGTGCCAGCAACCAGCCAGGGGCTACTAGCACAGATACGCAGTATTTT
NA NA TRBJ1-1 TRBV6-1 CASTTTENTEAFF TGTGCCAGCACCACTACGGAGAACACTGAAGCTTTCTTT
NA TRBD1 TRBJ2-5 TRBV9 CASRVGDRVRETQYF TGTGCCAGCAGAGTCGGGGACAGGGTGAGGGAGACCCAGTACTTC
NA TRBD1 TRBJ2-5 TRBV5-1 CASSFTGGRGETQYF TGCGCCAGCAGCTTTACAGGGGGCCGAGGGGAGACCCAGTACTTC
NA NA TRBJ1-2 TRBV5-5 CASSLAGTEGYTF TGTGCCAGCAGCTTGGCGGGGACGGAAGGCTACACCTTC
NA NA TRBJ2-1 TRBV9 CASSVVGGTSYNEQFF TGTGCCAGCAGCGTAGTGGGGGGAACCTCCTACAATGAGCAGTTCTTC
NA TRBD2 TRBJ2-5 TRBV14 CASSQVGGNQETQYF TGTGCCAGCAGCCAAGTGGGGGGGAATCAAGAGACCCAGTACTTC
NA TRBD2 TRBJ2-1 TRBV5-1 CASSLANRGSMDYNEQFF TGCGCCAGCAGCTTGGCCAATCGCGGGAGTATGGATTACAATGAGCAGTTCTTC
NA TRBD1 TRBJ2-7 TRBV7-8 CASSRDRAFVYEQYF TGTGCCAGCAGCCGGGACAGGGCATTTGTTTACGAGCAGTACTTC
NA NA TRBJ2-1 TRBV6-6 CASSFYSGNEQFF TGTGCCAGCAGTTTCTACAGCGGGAATGAGCAGTTCTTC